Presented here are 10 T cell receptor beta chains from one specimen sequenced in a study of T cells in Graves' hyperthyroidism and ophthalmopathy. What was amplified from RNA transcripts were TCR beta CDR3 regions. The study used the HTBI primer set for a first-round RT-PCR of the TCR CDR3. TCRdb processed the multiplex PCR reads anew with MiXCR; each CDR3 protein has one entry. The table includes over 700,000 distinct CDR3 sequences, approximately 36% detected once. Sequenced material: blood. Receptor source: a woman aged 40-49 years with Graves' hyperthyroidism.

The rearrangement joins TRBV24-1 to TRBJ1-2; maybe TRBD1 (6 bases). The CDR3 consists of 17 residues. V dropped 4 bases and J dropped 8 bases, with 25 bases sitting between them. Per germline, CDR1 KGHDR and CDR2 SFDVKD. CDR3 sequence reads: CATSDRTTSGGAGGYTF. The CDR3 DNA sequence: TGTGCCACCAGTGACCGAACGACTAGCGGGGGGGCGGGCGGCTACACCTTC.

The V gene is TRBV12-3 or TRBV12-4, the J gene TRBJ1-1; D is uncertain. V was cut by 6 bases and J by 5 bases, with 16 bases left in between. The length of the CDR3 is 14 residues. This CDR3 is CASSPYRVGTEAFF. The CDR3 nucleotides read TGTGCCAGCAGCCCATATAGGGTTGGGACTGAAGCTTTCTTT.

This clonotype was observed a handful of times. The chain couples TRBV7-9 to TRBJ1-1; D gene uncertain. In germline, CDR1 is SEHNR, CDR2 FQNEAQ (reference sequence). This CDR3 comprises 14 residues. Trimming left V 5 bases short and J 6 bases short, with 16 bases between. The chain's CDR3 is CASSLDTVNSEAFF. CDR3 coding DNA: TGTGCCAGCAGCCTAGATACAGTAAACTCTGAAGCTTTCTTT.

The V call is TRBV7-2, the J call TRBJ2-3, with D perhaps matching TRBD2 (5 bases). Germline V gene data show CDR1 as SGHTA and CDR2 as FQGNSA. V lost 2 bases and J 4 bases, leaving 16 bases between the germline ends. This CDR3 is built from 16 residues. In DNA, the CDR3 is TGTGCCAGCAGCTTATTTTTGGGCCGTAGCGCAGATACGCAGTATTTT. Translating it yields CASSLFLGRSADTQYF.

V is TRBV10-3 and J is TRBJ1-2; TRBD1 matches at 9 bases. This CDR3 spans 14 amino acids. Germline V lookup: CDR1 ENHRY, CDR2 SYGVKD. V was pared by 8 bases and J by 4 bases, with 8 bases of the junction left unmatched. The CDR3 sequence is CAIGPEQGAYGYTF. CDR3 in DNA: TGTGCCATCGGCCCGGAACAGGGGGCCTATGGCTACACCTTC.

In its sample, this clonotype was seen once. The V and J genes are TRBV7-9 and TRBJ1-1; D is unresolved. This CDR3 has 12 residues. The V end lost 11 bases, the J end lost 0 bases, and 10 bases lay between the germline ends. Germline-derived CDR1 and CDR2 are SEHNR and FQNEAQ (reference sequence). The CDR3 DNA sequence: TGTGCCTTTCAGGAGCTGAACACTGAAGCTTTCTTT. Protein: CAFQELNTEAFF.

This clonotype has at least ten counts. The chain employs TRBV4-3 and TRBJ2-7, with a possible D match to TRBD1 (6 bases). CDR3 length: 15 residues. Trimming pared 2 bases from V and 3 bases from J, leaving 14 bases between. Germline CDR1 is LGHNA and CDR2 is YSLEER. The CDR3 nucleotides are TGCGCCAGCAGCCAAAGCCCACAGGGCTACTACGAGCAGTACTTC. Translating gives CASSQSPQGYYEQYF.

J is TRBJ2-7 and V is TRBV7-9; either TRBD1 or TRBD2 may fit D (5 bases each). This CDR3 is built from 13 residues. Germline V gene lookup returns CDR1 SEHNR and CDR2 FQNEAQ (reference sequence). With 7 bases removed from V and 2 bases from J, the gap between germline ends came to 12 bases. CDR3 DNA: TGTGCCAGCAACTACGGGACGGCCTACGAGCAGTACTTC. Protein product: CASNYGTAYEQYF. Full variable domain (outside the CDR3, taken from reference TRBV7-9 and TRBJ2-7): DTGVSQNPRHKITKRGQNVTFRCDPISEHNRLYWYRQTLGQGPEFLTYFQNEAQLEKSRLLSDRFSAERPKGSFSTLEIQRTEQGDSAMYLCASNYGTAYEQYFGPGTRLTVT.

The chain has TRBV7-2 and TRBJ2-5; no firm D call. With 1 base removed from V and 3 bases from J, the gap between germline ends came to 9 bases. Germline V gene sequence: CDR1 SGHTA, CDR2 FQGNSA. The CDR3 is made up of 14 amino acids. The CDR3 nucleotides are TGTGCCAGCAGCTTAGTCGTCTGGAAAGAGACCCAGTACTTC. Encoded protein: CASSLVVWKETQYF. Full variable domain (remainder filled in from reference TRBV7-2 and TRBJ2-5): GAGVSQSPSNKVTEKGKDVELRCDPISGHTALYWYRQSLGQGLEFLIYFQGNSAPDKSGLPSDRFSAERTGGSVSTLTIQRTQQEDSAVYLCASSLVVWKETQYFGPGTRLLVL.

V is TRBV11-2 and J is TRBJ2-7; 11 positions agree with TRBD2. Germline-derived CDR1 and CDR2 are SGHAT and FQNNGV. The CDR3 sequence is 15 residues long. Trimming cost V 5 bases and J 2 bases; bases outside gene matches: 5. CDR3 residues: CASSRRLAGTYEQYF. CDR3 DNA sequence: TGTGCCAGCAGCCGAAGACTAGCGGGGACCTACGAGCAGTACTTC.